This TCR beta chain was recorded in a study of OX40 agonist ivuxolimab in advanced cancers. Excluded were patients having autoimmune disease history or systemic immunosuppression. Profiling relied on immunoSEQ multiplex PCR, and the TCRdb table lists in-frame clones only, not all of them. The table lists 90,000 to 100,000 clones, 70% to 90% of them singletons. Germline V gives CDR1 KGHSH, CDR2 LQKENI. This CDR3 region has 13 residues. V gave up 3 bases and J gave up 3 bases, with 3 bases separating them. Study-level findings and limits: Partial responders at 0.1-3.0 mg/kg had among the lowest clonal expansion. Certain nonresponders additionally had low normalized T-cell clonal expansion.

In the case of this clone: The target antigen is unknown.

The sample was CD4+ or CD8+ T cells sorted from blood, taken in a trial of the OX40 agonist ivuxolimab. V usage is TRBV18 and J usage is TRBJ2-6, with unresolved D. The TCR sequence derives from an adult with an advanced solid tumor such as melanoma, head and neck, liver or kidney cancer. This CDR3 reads CASSPGGANVLTF. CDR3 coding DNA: TGTGCCAGCTCACCGGGTGGGGCCAACGTCCTGACTTTC.